Each of the 20 T cell receptor beta chains below was sequenced from the same sample in a study of shared T cell receptors in the human thymus. Using immunoSEQ multiplex PCR, the repertoire was profiled, and TCRdb retains in-frame clones only, with some absent. The sample lists around 67,000 clones, 90% to 95% occurring once. The specimen sequenced was thymocytes. All receptors derive from a human donor.

This sequence joins TRBV5-8 and TRBJ2-7; 10 nucleotides line up with TRBD1. In germline, CDR1 is SGHTS, CDR2 YDEGEE. The CDR3 length is 16 residues. Trimming removed 3 bases from V and 3 bases from J; junction bases left unmatched: 9. CDR3 in DNA: TGTGCCAGCAGCTGGAAAGCCGGGACAGGGGTCTACGAGCAGTACTTC. Residues: CASSWKAGTGVYEQYF.

The rearrangement joins TRBV4-3 to TRBJ1-5; D gene uncertain. The ends were cut back, 0 bases at V and 0 bases at J, with 15 bases in the middle. CDR3 length: 18 residues. Germline loops: CDR1 LGHNA, CDR2 YSLEER. CDR3 in amino acids: CASSQEVVGGISNQPQHF. As DNA, the CDR3 is TGCGCCAGCAGCCAAGAAGTGGTAGGAGGGATTAGCAATCAGCCCCAGCATTTT.

The chain links TRBV6-5 to TRBJ2-7; D is possibly TRBD2 (5 bases). This CDR3 is 15 amino acids long. Germline lookup yields CDR1 MNHEY and CDR2 SVGAGI. V lost 6 bases to trimming and J lost 3 bases, with 18 bases between them. The CDR3 sequence: CASRVVYRGLYEQYF. The DNA of the CDR3 is TGTGCCAGCAGGGTTGTCTACCGCGGGCTCTACGAGCAGTACTTC.

The chain couples TRBV25-1 to TRBJ1-3; D is unclear. Deletions cut 4 bases from V and 4 bases from J, with 8 bases between. Germline CDR1 is MGHDK and CDR2 is SYGVNS. The CDR3 consists of 13 residues. The DNA of the CDR3 is TGTGCCAGCAGTGGAGGTGGCGGAAACACCATATATTTT. The encoded protein is CASSGGGGNTIYF. The full variable domain, with the rest looked up from reference TRBV25-1 and TRBJ1-3, is EADIYQTPRYLVIGTGKKITLECSQTMGHDKMYWYQQDPGMELHLIHYSYGVNSTEKGDLSSESTVSRIRTEHFPLTLESARPSHTSQYLCASSGGGGNTIYFGEGSWLTVV.

This chain connects TRBV20-1 to TRBJ2-1; perhaps TRBD2 as D (5 bases). The germline V gene has CDR1 DFQATT and CDR2 SNEGSKA (reference sequence). With 3 bases removed from V and 10 bases from J, the gap between germline ends came to 10 bases. This CDR3 has 11 amino acids. The chain's CDR3 is CSARGSGEQFF. The CDR3 DNA reads as TGCAGTGCTAGGGGGTCGGGGGAGCAGTTCTTC.

The chain joins TRBV4-2 to TRBJ1-3, with 9 bases identical to TRBD1. Trimming at V came to 5 bases and at J to 0 bases, leaving 14 bases not matched to a gene. Per the germline V gene, CDR1 is LGHNA and CDR2 is YNFKEQ. The CDR3 covers 19 residues. This CDR3 is CASSLGQGETTRSGNTIYF. The CDR3 coding sequence is TGTGCCAGCAGCTTGGGACAGGGCGAGACTACGCGCTCTGGAAACACCATATATTTT.

J is TRBJ1-5 and V is TRBV6-8; 7 bases fit TRBD1. The CDR3 extends over 15 amino acids. Trimming removed 3 bases from V and 4 bases from J; junction bases left unmatched: 6. CDR1 is MNHGY and CDR2 is SAAAGT in the germline V gene. CDR3 in amino acids: CASSYNRGGNQPQHF. The CDR3 nucleotides read TGTGCCAGCAGTTATAACAGGGGAGGGAATCAGCCCCAGCATTTT.

The chain joins TRBV10-1 to TRBJ1-2; D not resolved. CDR1 WNHNN and CDR2 SYGVQD come from the germline V gene (reference sequence). Trimming cost V 2 bases and J 4 bases, with 5 bases left between them. The CDR3 length is 12 residues. CDR3 loop: CASSEESYGYTF. CDR3 bases: TGCGCCAGCAGTGAGGAAAGCTATGGCTACACCTTC.

The chain carries TRBV13 and TRBJ2-3, with a possible D match to TRBD2 (6 bases). Germline CDR1 reads PRHDT; CDR2 reads FYEKMQ (reference sequence). Trimming stripped 0 bases from V and 4 bases from J, with 20 bases between. This CDR3 is built from 18 residues. CDR3 loop: CASSLGLSTVRGPDTQYF. As DNA, the CDR3 is TGTGCCAGCAGCTTAGGTCTCTCAACGGTGCGGGGCCCAGATACGCAGTATTTT.

The V gene is TRBV18, the J gene TRBJ1-1, with a weak D call TRBD1 (6 bases). The V gene lost 3 bases and the J gene lost 1 base, with 9 bases spanning the gap. Germline values: CDR1 KGHSH, CDR2 LQKENI. This CDR3 contains 14 residues. The CDR3 reads CASSPQGQNTEAFF. CDR3 sequence (DNA): TGTGCCAGCTCACCTCAGGGACAGAACACTGAAGCTTTCTTT.

The chain joins TRBV5-1 to TRBJ2-3; D is possibly TRBD1 or TRBD2 (5 bases each). Trimming pared 4 bases from V and 4 bases from J, leaving 31 bases between. The CDR3 is made up of 20 amino acids. Germline CDR1 and CDR2: SGHRS and YFSETQ. CDR3 nucleotide sequence: TGCGCCAGCAGCCGGGGTTCTAGGACGGATTCCGCCAGGGCCCCAGATACGCAGTATTTT. Residues: CASSRGSRTDSARAPDTQYF.

This clone was counted a few times. This rearrangement joins TRBV9 to TRBJ2-5; no clear D. CDR1 and CDR2 (germline): SGDLS, YYNGEE. CDR3 length: 14 residues. Between the trimmed V and J ends, which lost 4 bases and 5 bases, there was a span of 15 bases. The CDR3 loop is CASSPRSNRETQYF. The CDR3, as DNA: TGTGCCAGCAGCCCCCGGTCGAACCGGGAGACCCAGTACTTC.

The CDR3 sequence: CASSLEQGGDYGYTF. The DNA for the CDR3 is TGTGCCAGCAGCTTGGAACAGGGGGGTGACTATGGCTACACCTTC. The chain links TRBV5-8 to TRBJ1-2; 8 nucleotides match TRBD1. This CDR3 is built from 15 residues. The germline CDR1 and CDR2 sequences are SGHTS and YDEGEE. Trimming at V came to 0 bases and at J to 3 bases, leaving 4 bases not matched to a gene.

The J gene is TRBJ1-2, the V gene TRBV9; D is possibly TRBD1 (6 bases). Trimming removed 0 bases at V and 4 bases at J, with 10 bases between. Germline CDR1 and CDR2: SGDLS and YYNGEE. This CDR3 is 14 amino acids long. The CDR3 region has the DNA TGTGCCAGCAGCGTAGAGGGGGGACCCTATGGCTACACCTTC. Its translation is CASSVEGGPYGYTF.

The gene calls are TRBV19 and TRBJ1-4, with 7 bases aligning to TRBD1. This CDR3 has 14 amino acids. Germline CDR1 and CDR2: LNHDA and SQIVND (reference sequence). V lost 2 bases to trimming and J lost 7 bases; unmatched junction nucleotides: 4. The DNA for the CDR3 is TGTGCCAGTAGTATACAGGGGGTGGGTGAAAAACTGTTTTTT. Its protein is CASSIQGVGEKLFF.

The chain recombines TRBV6-5 with TRBJ2-7, with D possibly being TRBD1 (6 bases). V lost 5 bases and J 2 bases, leaving 13 bases between the germline ends. The CDR3 has 14 amino acids. The germline V gene encodes CDR1 MNHEY and CDR2 SVGAGI. CDR3 in DNA: TGTGCCAGCAGTAGCCGGGACAAGCCCTACGAGCAGTACTTC. Its protein is CASSSRDKPYEQYF.

This chain joins TRBV19 and TRBJ2-7; D remains ambiguous. V shed 3 bases and J shed 6 bases, with 24 bases lying between them. The CDR3 is 17 amino acids. CDR1 is LNHDA and CDR2 is SQIVND in the germline V gene (reference sequence). The CDR3 loop reads CASSILGTSTSPLEQYF. The CDR3 nucleotides are TGTGCCAGTAGTATTCTTGGTACGTCAACCTCACCCCTCGAGCAGTACTTC.

The genes are TRBV27 and TRBJ2-2, with 9 positions matching TRBD1. CDR3 length equals 16 residues. Germline CDR1 reads MNHEY; CDR2 reads SMNVEV (reference sequence). Unmatched junction bases numbered 8, after V lost 5 bases and J lost 4 bases. The CDR3 reads CASSQGGQGSTGELFF. The CDR3, as DNA: TGTGCCAGCAGTCAGGGGGGACAGGGCTCCACCGGGGAGCTGTTTTTT.

The chain recombines TRBV4-3 with TRBJ1-2; possible D gene TRBD1, 6 bases. The CDR3 is made up of 17 amino acids. Germline V gene lookup returns CDR1 LGHNA and CDR2 YSLEER. V lost 2 bases, J lost 2 bases, and 18 bases lay in between. CDR3 sequence: CASSQRQAQHGNYGYTF. The CDR3 DNA reads TGCGCCAGCAGCCAACGACAGGCGCAACATGGGAACTATGGCTACACCTTC.

This clone occurred once. The chain uses TRBV6-5 and TRBJ1-2; 8 bases are a match to TRBD1. The CDR3 sequence is 15 residues long. CDR1 and CDR2 from the germline V gene are MNHEY and SVGAGI. V shed 5 bases and J 2 bases; nucleotides not matched to a gene: 7. The CDR3 coding sequence is TGTGCCAGCAGTCAAAAACGGACAGGGAACTATGGCTACACCTTC. It translates to CASSQKRTGNYGYTF.